This T cell receptor beta chain was identified in a study of T cells after yellow fever vaccination. Study-wide background: Those fractions that held only low numbers of cells were prepared using the SMART-Seq v4 Ultra Low Input RNA kit.

Germline V CDR1 and CDR2: LNHDA, SQIVND (reference sequence). This CDR3 is built from 16 residues. V lost 5 bases, J lost 5 bases, and 12 bases stayed unmatched. The 5'RACE template-switching step produced TCR cDNA and added a universal primer site and UMIs. TCRdb processed the 5' RACE reads anew with MiXCR; each CDR3 protein has one entry. The data contain 350,000 to 450,000 distinct CDR3 sequences, roughly 6.2% of them singletons. Concerning this clonotype: Its antigen is not identified.

Study findings and constraints: FACS-sorted repertoires could harbor abundant contaminating bulk-population clonotypes.

Sequencing used PBMCs, obtained 5 days after the yellow fever booster vaccination. This sequence was found in a man in his thirties or forties who received the YFV17D yellow fever vaccine. The V call is TRBV19, the J call TRBJ2-1, with 7 bases matching TRBD1. The CDR3 spells CASSAIRTGPNNEQFF. As DNA, the CDR3 is TGTGCCAGTAGTGCTATTAGGACAGGCCCGAACAATGAGCAGTTCTTC. Supplemented by reference TRBV19 and TRBJ2-1, the full variable domain reads DGGITQSPKYLFRKEGQNVTLSCEQNLNHDAMYWYRQDPGQGLRLIYYSQIVNDFQKGDIAEGYSVSREKKESFPLTVTSAQKNPTAFYLCASSAIRTGPNNEQFFGPGTRLTVL.